The source of this TCR beta chain is a study of blood T cells in healthy people across ages. A sample-barcoded 5' primer and a J-beta primer mix were used in a second PCR of roughly 7 to 12 cycles. TCRdb re-called the 5' RACE reads through MiXCR, storing one row per CDR3 protein. The repertoire consists of 500,000 to 700,000 distinct CDR3 sequences, with less than 35% occurring once and the leading ten covering around 16%. This clonotype has ten or more counts. The trim removed 4 bases at V and 11 bases at J, leaving 11 bases unmatched. Looked up from germline, CDR1 is GTSNPN and CDR2 is SVGIG (reference sequence). The CDR3 length is 14 residues.

The chain employs TRBV30 and TRBJ1-6; 7 nucleotides match TRBD1. The specimen sequenced was blood. This sequence originates from a woman over 75 in good health. In DNA form, the CDR3 reads TGTGCCTGGACCGAACTAAGGGGGCGAACACCCCTCCACTTT. Amino acids: CAWTELRGRTPLHF. Using reference TRBV30 and TRBJ1-6 for the parts outside the CDR3, the full variable domain is SQTIHQWPATLVQPVGSPLSLECTVEGTSNPNLYWYRQAAGRGLQLLFYSVGIGQISSEVPQNLSASRPQDRQFILSSKKLLLSDSGFYLCAWTELRGRTPLHFGNGTRLTVT.